These T cell receptor beta chains were read from a single sample in a study of CXCR3-negative and CXCR3-positive naive CD8 T cells. TCRdb re-called the 5' RACE reads; one entry per CDR3 protein, DNA not given. The listing records 150,000 or so distinct CDR3 sequences. Material for sequencing was naive CXCR3+ CD8+ T cells from blood. All receptors come from a human donor in good health. Some clones in this sample may be carry-over from other donors' samples. The CDR3 runs from the conserved cysteine through the conserved F or W.

TRBV7-2,TRBJ2-5,CASSLAGGKETQYF
TRBV6-5,TRBJ2-3,CASSYQRGPSATQYF
TRBV11-2,TRBJ2-7,CASSTPERIAGDLSYEQYF
TRBV3-1,TRBJ2-2,CASSQVDGLNTGELFF
TRBV4-3,TRBJ1-6,CASSQDRLGSFNSPLHF
TRBV7-8,TRBJ2-2,CVWGTANTGELFF
TRBV7-2,TRBJ2-1,CASSLASGGPYNEQFF
TRBV6-2/TRBV6-3,TRBJ2-2,CASSSVSNTGELFF
TRBV5-6,TRBJ1-2,CASSLQENYGYTF
TRBV20-1,TRBJ1-6,CSARQGYNSPLHF
TRBV28,TRBJ2-3,CASSLEGAADTQYF
TRBV5-6,TRBJ2-1,CASSGPSSYNEQFF
TRBV19,TRBJ2-7,CASTPGQGDLYEQYF
TRBV3-1,TRBJ1-2,CASSPKRGRGDYGYTF
TRBV6-2/TRBV6-3,TRBJ2-3,CASSAPAWEGTDTQYF
TRBV19,TRBJ2-7,CASNPGQGGEQYF
TRBV29-1,TRBJ2-3,CSVPLGGRGTDTQYF
TRBV5-1,TRBJ1-1,CASNVGQGNTEAFF
TRBV7-6,TRBJ2-2,CASSPDWPTGELFF
TRBV4-1,TRBJ2-1,CASSSDREAHNEQFF
TRBV12-3/TRBV12-4,TRBJ2-3,CASSSLGTDPRDTQYF
TRBV7-8,TRBJ2-2,CASSSQEGTMNTGELFF
TRBV7-2,TRBJ2-1,CASSLGLAGENEQFF
TRBV5-1,TRBJ2-1,CASSSAGGEQFF
TRBV27,TRBJ2-7,CASSYSSSSYEQYF
TRBV27,TRBJ2-7,CASSFGGAPYEQYF
TRBV20-1,TRBJ1-2,CSARIPGDTFGYTF
TRBV6-2/TRBV6-3,TRBJ1-1,CASNEGGLGEAFF
TRBV29-1,TRBJ2-7,CSVVGQGAYEQYF
TRBV6-1,TRBJ1-2,CASSDPVEGPYGYTF
TRBV6-5,TRBJ2-1,CASSYGSFLYNEQFF
TRBV7-9,TRBJ2-7,CASSRRDNGYEQYF
TRBV5-4,TRBJ1-2,CASSRTGEDYGYTF
TRBV4-1,TRBJ1-1,CASSQDSLNTEAFF
TRBV7-2,TRBJ2-1,CASSNRGTYNEQFF
TRBV20-1,TRBJ1-2,CSAGATGAGDYGYTF
TRBV7-2,TRBJ2-3,CASSLARGGATDTQYF
TRBV29-1,TRBJ2-7,CSVAGGQTYEQYF
TRBV29-1,TRBJ2-7,CSGMGASGGTSYEQYF
TRBV11-2,TRBJ1-5,CASSSGAGRDQPQHF
TRBV12-3/TRBV12-4,TRBJ1-1,CASSPWTGETEAFF
TRBV23-1,TRBJ1-1,CASSQKDRVAEAFF
TRBV9,TRBJ2-5,CASSVAGGTPLQETQYF
TRBV2,TRBJ1-5,CASSEGVGGSLGPQHF
TRBV29-1,TRBJ1-1,CSVAAPENTEAFF
TRBV3-1,TRBJ2-7,CASSQGDSAYEQYF
TRBV29-1,TRBJ2-7,CSVRGTGSSYEQYF
TRBV7-6,TRBJ2-7,CASSLRTAGYEQYF
TRBV29-1,TRBJ2-1,CSAAGPFGNEQFF
TRBV7-3,TRBJ2-1,CASSSGLGDNNEQFF
TRBV11-2,TRBJ2-1,CASSLPVNEQFF
TRBV5-1,TRBJ2-3,CASSSGLAGADTQYF
TRBV3-1,TRBJ1-2,CASSSSGAFLYGYTF
TRBV7-8,TRBJ2-3,CASSLSRASTDTQYF
TRBV28,TRBJ2-7,CASRGLGLALSYEQYF